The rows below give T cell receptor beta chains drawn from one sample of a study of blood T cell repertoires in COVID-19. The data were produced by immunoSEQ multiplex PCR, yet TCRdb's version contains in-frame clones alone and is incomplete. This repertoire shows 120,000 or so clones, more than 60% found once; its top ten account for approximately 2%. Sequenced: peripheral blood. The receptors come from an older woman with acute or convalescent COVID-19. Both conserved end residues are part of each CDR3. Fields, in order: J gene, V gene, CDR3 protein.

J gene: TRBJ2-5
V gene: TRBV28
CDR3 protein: CASSLSRETQYF

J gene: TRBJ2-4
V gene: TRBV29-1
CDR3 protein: CSAELGTGLNIQYF

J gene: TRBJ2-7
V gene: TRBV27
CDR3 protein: CASSPTGYEQYF

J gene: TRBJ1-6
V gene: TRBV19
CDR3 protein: CASSLPPKAGTLNSPLHF

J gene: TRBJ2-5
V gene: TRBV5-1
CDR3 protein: CASSLGTGYQETQYF

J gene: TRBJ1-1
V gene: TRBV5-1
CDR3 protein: CASSPGQNTEAFF

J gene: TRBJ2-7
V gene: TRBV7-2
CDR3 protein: CASSATLSYEQYF

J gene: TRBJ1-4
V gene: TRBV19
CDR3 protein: CASRQGRTNEKLFF

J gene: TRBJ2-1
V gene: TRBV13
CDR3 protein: CASSFPSEANEQFF

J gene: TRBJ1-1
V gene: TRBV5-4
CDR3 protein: CASSQNRGLAFF

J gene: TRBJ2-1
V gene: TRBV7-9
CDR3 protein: CASSLGSGGSNEQFF

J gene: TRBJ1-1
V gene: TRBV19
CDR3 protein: CASTQGFEAFF

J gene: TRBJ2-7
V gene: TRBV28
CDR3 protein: CASSFHLAGLTYEQYF

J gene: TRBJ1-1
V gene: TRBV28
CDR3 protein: CASSPSGQNTEAFF

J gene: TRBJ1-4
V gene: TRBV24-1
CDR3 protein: CATSEPPGQGVEKLFF

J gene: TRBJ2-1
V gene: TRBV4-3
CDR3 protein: CASSPRGLGASSYNEQFF

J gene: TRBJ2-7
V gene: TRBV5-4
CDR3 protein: CASSPGLAGYEQYF

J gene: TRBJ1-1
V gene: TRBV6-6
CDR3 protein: CASSPSLGTEAFF

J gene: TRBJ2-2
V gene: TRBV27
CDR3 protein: CASSPGSAPLGTGELFF

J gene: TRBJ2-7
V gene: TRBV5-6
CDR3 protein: CASSRGTGGAFPPYEQYF

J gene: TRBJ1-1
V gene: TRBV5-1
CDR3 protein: CASSLGPREAAFF

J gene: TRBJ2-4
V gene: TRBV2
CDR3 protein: CASRGQLSERLAKNIQYF

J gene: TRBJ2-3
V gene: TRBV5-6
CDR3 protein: CASSLGTSGSFGLTQYF

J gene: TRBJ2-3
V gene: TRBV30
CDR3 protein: CAWGYLELTDTQYF

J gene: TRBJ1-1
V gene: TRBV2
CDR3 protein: CASSEEQGFTEAFF

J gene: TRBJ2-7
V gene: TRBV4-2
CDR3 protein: CASSQGDRGTYEQYF

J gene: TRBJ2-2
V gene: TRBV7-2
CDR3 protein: CASSPRLTAGELFF

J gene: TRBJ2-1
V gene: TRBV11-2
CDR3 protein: CASSRLAGRYNEQFF

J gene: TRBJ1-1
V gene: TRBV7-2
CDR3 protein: CASSFQAGWTGAFF

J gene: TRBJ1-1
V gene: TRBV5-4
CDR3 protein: CASSWSRRGNTEAFF

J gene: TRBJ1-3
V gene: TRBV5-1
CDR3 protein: CASSLGDRGDTIYF

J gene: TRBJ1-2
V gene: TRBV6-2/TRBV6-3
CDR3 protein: CASSYLRGYGYTF

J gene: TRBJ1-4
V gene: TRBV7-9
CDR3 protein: CASSFSTGGNPTVNEKLFF

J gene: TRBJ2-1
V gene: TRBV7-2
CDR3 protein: CASSGGTYNEQFF

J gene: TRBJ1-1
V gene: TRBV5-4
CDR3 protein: CASSLGRDMNTEAFF

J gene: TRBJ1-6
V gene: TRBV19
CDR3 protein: CASSIQGRRVNSPLHF

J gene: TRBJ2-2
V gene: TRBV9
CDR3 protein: CASSVASLGSTGELFF

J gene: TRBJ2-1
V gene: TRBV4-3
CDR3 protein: CASSQDSLKEQFF

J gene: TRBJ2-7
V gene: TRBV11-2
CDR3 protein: CASSSRSGRPYEQYF

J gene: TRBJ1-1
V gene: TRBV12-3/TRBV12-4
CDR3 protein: CASSPRGLEAFF

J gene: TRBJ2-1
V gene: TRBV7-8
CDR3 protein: CASSSAYNEQFF

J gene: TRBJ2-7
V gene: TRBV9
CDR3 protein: CASSPNWRQVSEQYF

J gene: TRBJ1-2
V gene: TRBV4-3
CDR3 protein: CASSRLKGQGLYGYTF